A selection of T cell receptor beta chains follows, all from one sample in a study of graft-versus-host responses after intestinal transplantation. TCRdb's copy holds only in-frame clones and misses some; the assay was immunoSEQ multiplex PCR. The sample has under 6,000 clones, 72% seen once; the top ten hold over 35%. Sequencing was performed on PBMCs, taken around 81 weeks after intestinal transplant. These receptors were obtained from a human patient who received an intestinal transplant, so some T cells may come from the graft donor. Each CDR3 is given with its conserved first and last residue. D genes are given only for firm matches. Size tells how often a clone was seen (once, few, many) or the class of an expanded clone, and some rows leave it out.

CDR3	DNA	D	length	size	J	V
CASSDYSSGANVLTF	TGTGCCAGCAGTGACTATAGCTCTGGGGCCAACGTCCTGACTTTC	-	15	-	TRBJ2-6	TRBV6-4
CSVGGNEKLFF	TGCAGCGTTGGAGGAAATGAAAAACTGTTTTTT	-	11	-	TRBJ1-4	TRBV29-1
CAISDWGLYEQYF	TGTGCCATCAGTGACTGGGGCCTCTACGAGCAGTACTTC	-	13	-	TRBJ2-7	TRBV10-3
CASSLIGHDYNSPLHF	TGTGCCAGCAGCTTAATTGGTCACGATTATAATTCACCCCTCCACTTT	-	16	-	TRBJ1-6	TRBV7-8
CASSLGGGGETQYF	TGCGCCAGCAGCTTAGGAGGGGGAGGAGAGACCCAGTACTTC	-	14	-	TRBJ2-5	TRBV5-1
CASSPVERGFYEQYF	TGTGCCAGCAGCCCGGTTGAGCGGGGGTTCTACGAGCAGTACTTC	TRBD2	15	-	TRBJ2-7	TRBV11-2
CASSLYPRQGYGYTF	TGTGCCAGCAGTTTATACCCCCGACAGGGCTATGGCTACACCTTC	TRBD1	15	-	TRBJ1-2	TRBV27
CASSHGGGVINTEAFF	TGCGCCAGCAGCCATGGCGGCGGGGTGATTAACACTGAAGCTTTCTTT	-	16	-	TRBJ1-1	TRBV5-1
CASSLKLEPGELFF	TGCGCCAGCAGCCTGAAACTCGAACCGGGGGAGCTGTTTTTT	-	14	-	TRBJ2-2	TRBV4-1
CASSYRGQEYEQYF	TGTGCCAGCAGTTACCGGGGACAGGAGTACGAGCAGTACTTC	TRBD1	14	-	TRBJ2-7	TRBV6-5
CASSYRAGNYGYTF	TGTGCCAGCAGTTACAGGGCGGGAAACTATGGCTACACCTTC	-	14	few	TRBJ1-2	TRBV6-9
CASSRLPSTDTQYF	TGTGCCAGCAGTCGCCTCCCAAGCACAGATACGCAGTATTTT	-	14	once	TRBJ2-3	TRBV6-5
CASSHTENTEAFF	TGTGCCAGCAGTCACACTGAGAACACTGAAGCTTTCTTT	-	13	-	TRBJ1-1	TRBV6-1
CASSQDGDGQSNEQFF	TGTGCCAGCAGCCAAGACGGGGACGGACAGAGCAATGAGCAGTTCTTC	-	16	-	TRBJ2-1	TRBV4-2
CASSYQHSAYEQYF	TGTGCCAGCAGTTACCAACACAGCGCCTACGAGCAGTACTTC	-	14	-	TRBJ2-7	TRBV6-8
CASSLQGGGSYEQYF	TGTGCCAGCAGTCTACAGGGTGGGGGCTCCTACGAGCAGTACTTC	-	15	-	TRBJ2-7	TRBV6-5
CAWRPVGDKNQPQHF	TGTGCCTGGAGACCCGTCGGGGACAAGAATCAGCCCCAGCATTTT	-	15	once	TRBJ1-5	TRBV30
CASSLDRESGNTIYF	TGTGCCAGTAGCCTCGACAGGGAATCTGGAAACACCATATATTTT	TRBD1	15	-	TRBJ1-3	TRBV19
CDSILLGLGPANEKLFF	TGTGACAGCATCCTCCTGGGGTTGGGGCCGGCTAATGAAAAACTGTTTTTT	-	17	-	TRBJ1-4	TRBV7-2
CASSEDSSYNEQFF	TGTGCCAGCAGTGAGGACAGCTCCTACAATGAGCAGTTCTTC	-	14	once	TRBJ2-1	TRBV6-4
CASSRTSGGTSYEQYF	TGTGCCAGCTCGCGGACTAGCGGGGGGACCTCCTACGAGCAGTACTTC	TRBD2	16	-	TRBJ2-7	TRBV18
CASSEGTSGPDTQYF	TGTGCCAGCAGTGAAGGGACTAGCGGGCCAGATACGCAGTATTTT	TRBD2	15	-	TRBJ2-3	TRBV6-1
CASSLRGTDYEQYF	TGTGCCAGCAGCCTTAGGGGGACGGATTACGAGCAGTACTTC	-	14	-	TRBJ2-7	TRBV7-9
CAMNSGGYEQYF	TGTGCCATGAACAGCGGGGGATACGAGCAGTACTTC	TRBD2	12	-	TRBJ2-7	TRBV10-3
CASSLDLGLAGGSSTDTQYF	TGTGCCAGCAGCTTAGATCTCGGACTAGCGGGGGGATCTAGCACAGATACGCAGTATTTT	TRBD2	20	once	TRBJ2-3	TRBV11-3
CASSLLGLGPANEKLFF	TGTGCCAGCAGCCTCCTGGGGTTGGGGCCGGCTAATGAAAAACTGTTTTTT	-	17	-	TRBJ1-4	TRBV7-3
CASTDREESYTF	TGTGCCAGCACAGACAGGGAAGAAAGCTACACCTTC	TRBD1	12	-	TRBJ1-2	TRBV6-6
CASSLEDGRVPTIYF	TGTGCCAGCAGCTTAGAAGACGGCAGGGTTCCCACCATATATTTT	-	15	-	TRBJ1-3	TRBV7-9
CASSHPGRDTEAFF	TGCGCCAGCAGCCACCCTGGGAGGGACACTGAAGCTTTCTTT	-	14	-	TRBJ1-1	TRBV4-3
CASSVQGGDTEAFF	TGTGCCAGCAGCGTACAGGGGGGCGACACTGAAGCTTTCTTT	TRBD1	14	-	TRBJ1-1	TRBV11-3
CASSPTFSGYNEQFF	TGTGCCAGCAGCCCAACATTCAGCGGCTACAATGAGCAGTTCTTC	-	15	-	TRBJ2-1	TRBV7-2
CASSQDRVSYEQYF	TGCGCCAGCAGCCAAGACAGGGTTTCCTACGAGCAGTACTTC	-	14	-	TRBJ2-7	TRBV4-3
CASSLALGQPLAKNIQYF	TGTGCCAGCAGCTTAGCTTTGGGACAACCTTTAGCCAAAAACATTCAGTACTTC	-	18	few	TRBJ2-4	TRBV11-2
CASSPHLYRDNQPQHF	TGTGCCAGCAGTCCACACCTCTACCGAGACAATCAGCCCCAGCATTTT	-	16	-	TRBJ1-5	TRBV27
CASSLDTGATGEQYF	TGTGCCAGCAGCTTGGACACAGGAGCGACGGGGGAGCAGTACTTC	-	15	few	TRBJ2-7	TRBV5-4
CASSGGYEQYF	TGTGCCAGTAGCGGCGGCTACGAGCAGTACTTC	-	11	-	TRBJ2-7	TRBV19
CASSPGLAGGGSYEQYF	TGTGCCAGCAGCCCAGGACTAGCGGGGGGCGGGTCCTACGAGCAGTACTTC	TRBD2	17	-	TRBJ2-7	TRBV9
CASSQNPQSGGVTGELFF	TGCGCCAGCAGCCAAAATCCTCAGAGCGGGGGGGTTACCGGGGAGCTGTTTTTT	TRBD2	18	few	TRBJ2-2	TRBV4-3
CASSFGQYSTGELFF	TGTGCCAGCAGCTTTGGACAGTATTCTACCGGGGAGCTGTTTTTT	-	15	-	TRBJ2-2	TRBV11-3
CASHGASGYNEQFF	TGTGCCAGCCATGGGGCTAGCGGGTACAATGAGCAGTTCTTC	TRBD2	14	-	TRBJ2-1	TRBV6-9
CASSLDRGRSRPQHF	TGTGCCAGCAGCTTGGACAGGGGTAGATCAAGGCCCCAGCATTTT	TRBD1	15	-	TRBJ1-5	TRBV5-3
CASSDWERHYEQYF	TGCGCCAGCAGTGACTGGGAGAGGCACTACGAGCAGTACTTC	-	14	-	TRBJ2-7	TRBV10-1
CASSIIAGDSTDTQYF	TGTGCCAGTAGTATTATAGCGGGGGACAGCACAGATACGCAGTATTTT	TRBD2	16	-	TRBJ2-3	TRBV19
CAIKLDRATDTQYF	TGTGCCATCAAATTGGACAGGGCCACAGATACGCAGTATTTT	TRBD1	14	-	TRBJ2-3	TRBV10-3
CASSLRGADYEQYF	TGTGCCAGCAGCTTAAGGGGCGCGGATTACGAGCAGTACTTC	-	14	-	TRBJ2-7	TRBV11-2
CASSLDESSYNEQFF	TGTGCCAGCAGTTTAGACGAGAGCTCCTACAATGAGCAGTTCTTC	-	15	once	TRBJ2-1	TRBV6-1
CASSLVGYNEQFF	TGTGCCAGCAGCTTAGTGGGTTACAATGAGCAGTTCTTC	-	13	-	TRBJ2-1	TRBV7-2
CASSLRGLDYEQYF	TGTGCCAGCAGCTTGCGGGGACTGGACTACGAGCAGTACTTC	-	14	-	TRBJ2-7	TRBV11-3
CASRAGALSSTDTQYF	TGTGCCAGCAGAGCGGGGGCGCTGTCTAGCACAGATACGCAGTATTTT	TRBD2	16	-	TRBJ2-3	TRBV6-6
CASRTGDTEAFF	TGTGCCAGCAGGACAGGGGACACTGAAGCTTTCTTT	TRBD1	12	-	TRBJ1-1	TRBV6-5